The rows below give T cell receptor beta chains drawn from one sample of a study of T-cell memory formation after mild COVID-19. TCRdb fed the 5' RACE reads into MiXCR, producing one record per CDR3 protein. The sample yields 300,000 to 400,000 distinct CDR3 sequences, 13% to 15% seen once. Sequencing was performed on PBMCs or a T cell subset sorted from them (not recorded which). These receptor sequences come from a man aged 18 to 35 who had mild COVID-19 (a few samples of this study predate the infection). Cell type and time point are not known. CDR3s include the opening cysteine and the closing phenylalanine or tryptophan. The D gene is left open where the match is weak. Rows may omit the clone size; those that give it use once, few, many or a size class.

clone size	V gene	J gene	D gene	CDR3 DNA	CDR3 protein
many	TRBV6-2/TRBV6-3	TRBJ1-5	.	TGTGCCAGCAGTTACTCCGAGGCCCGACCCCAGCATTTT	CASSYSEARPQHF
few	TRBV12-3/TRBV12-4	TRBJ1-6	.	TGTGCCAGCAGTTTGTCCATATCAGTTCCACCCCTCCACTTT	CASSLSISVPPLHF
once	TRBV5-5	TRBJ2-7	TRBD1	TGTGCCAGCAGCTTGCGGACAGGGGGCTACGAGCAGTACTTC	CASSLRTGGYEQYF
.	TRBV29-1	TRBJ2-5	TRBD2	TGCAGCGTTGTCTCTAGCGGGGGGGCCCCAGAGACCCAGTACTTC	CSVVSSGGAPETQYF
few	TRBV24-1	TRBJ2-2	TRBD2	TGTGCCACCAGTGGACACCCTAGCGGGGGGATGCGAGGCGGGGAGCTGTTTTTT	CATSGHPSGGMRGGELFF
few	TRBV6-5	TRBJ2-2	.	TGTGCCAGCAGCCGCCTGGTCGGAATTACGAACACCGGGGAGCTGTTTTTT	CASSRLVGITNTGELFF
.	TRBV12-3/TRBV12-4	TRBJ2-3	.	TGTGCCAGCAGCCGTACCCCGACCAGCACAGATACGCAGTATTTT	CASSRTPTSTDTQYF
few	TRBV11-2	TRBJ2-2	.	TGTGCCAGCAGCTTAGAGCGCCCGGAGAACACCGGGGAGCTGTTTTTT	CASSLERPENTGELFF
.	TRBV7-6	TRBJ2-6	TRBD1	TGTGCCAGCAGCCACCCCCCCGGGACAGGGAGTGCTGGGGCCAACGTCCTGACTTTC	CASSHPPGTGSAGANVLTF
few	TRBV28	TRBJ2-5	TRBD2	TGTGCCAGCAGTTTGGGGGGGACCCGACAAGAGACCCAGTACTTC	CASSLGGTRQETQYF
few	TRBV12-3/TRBV12-4	TRBJ1-5	TRBD1	TGTGCCAGCAGTCTGGGGCTGACAGGGGGTAGGGATCAGCCCCAGCATTTT	CASSLGLTGGRDQPQHF
few	TRBV5-1	TRBJ1-1	.	TGCGCCAGCAGCTTGTTGGGTGACGCTGAAGCTTTCTTT	CASSLLGDAEAFF
many	TRBV5-1	TRBJ2-5	TRBD2	TGCGCCAGCAGCAAAGCGGGGGCCCCAGAGACCCAGTACTTC	CASSKAGAPETQYF
few	TRBV3-1	TRBJ1-2	TRBD1	TGTGCCAGCAGCTGGGGACAGGATAGCGGCTACACCTTC	CASSWGQDSGYTF
few	TRBV6-2/TRBV6-3	TRBJ2-1	.	TGTGCCAGCAGCCCCGGGGCTCAACCCCTCAATGAGCAGTTCTTC	CASSPGAQPLNEQFF
few	TRBV6-1	TRBJ2-4	.	TGTGCCAGCAGTGAAGCGATTGGGGGGATTCAGTACTTC	CASSEAIGGIQYF
.	TRBV18	TRBJ1-2	.	TGTGCCAGCTCACCAGAAGGAAGGGGCTCTGGCTACACCTTC	CASSPEGRGSGYTF
.	TRBV4-2	TRBJ2-2	TRBD1	TGTGCCAGCAGCCGCCCGACAGGGGTCGGCACCGGGGAGCTGTTTTTT	CASSRPTGVGTGELFF
.	TRBV5-1	TRBJ2-3	.	TGCGCCAGCAGCTCCGGTCAAACCACAGATACGCAGTATTTT	CASSSGQTTDTQYF
few	TRBV3-1	TRBJ2-1	.	TGTGCCAGCAGCCAAGGGCAGCGTAACAATGAGCAGTTCTTC	CASSQGQRNNEQFF
few	TRBV7-9	TRBJ2-2	.	TGTGCCAGCAAGGGAGGCGGGGAGCTGTTTTTT	CASKGGGELFF
few	TRBV7-9	TRBJ2-2	.	TGTGCCAGCAGCCTTGCACCTACAGGGAACACCGGGGAGCTGTTTTTT	CASSLAPTGNTGELFF
.	TRBV6-5	TRBJ1-6	.	TGTGCCAGCAGGGGGGAAGGATCACCCCTCCACTTT	CASRGEGSPLHF
.	TRBV30	TRBJ2-7	TRBD1	TGTGCCTGCCGACAGGGGGGCTACGAGCAGTACTTC	CACRQGGYEQYF
.	TRBV12-3/TRBV12-4	TRBJ1-2	TRBD1	TGTGCCAGCAGTAGAACACCAGGGGGGAACACCTTC	CASSRTPGGNTF
few	TRBV18	TRBJ1-1	.	TGTGCCAGCTCACGCTTCAAGGGGGGGAACACTGAAGCTTTCTTT	CASSRFKGGNTEAFF
many	TRBV5-1	TRBJ1-1	.	TGCGCCAGCAGCCTGGGGGCAGGCACTGAAGCTTTCTTT	CASSLGAGTEAFF
.	TRBV6-1	TRBJ1-1	TRBD1	TGTGCCAGCAGTGAGGACAGGAAAAACACTGAAGCTTTCTTT	CASSEDRKNTEAFF
few	TRBV12-5	TRBJ1-4	.	TGTGCTAGTGGTCTTCCGGGGAGCCATGCAACTAATGAAAAACTGTTTTTT	CASGLPGSHATNEKLFF
few	TRBV12-3/TRBV12-4	TRBJ1-1	.	TGTGCCAGCCAAGGGGATTGGGGGACTGAAGCTTTCTTT	CASQGDWGTEAFF
many	TRBV24-1	TRBJ2-3	.	TGTGCCACGCTCGACCCCGGCGAGGGATCAGATACGCAGTATTTT	CATLDPGEGSDTQYF
.	TRBV5-8	TRBJ2-3	.	TGTGCCAGCAGCCGTAGCGCAGATACGCAGTATTTT	CASSRSADTQYF
.	TRBV20-1	TRBJ2-3	.	TGCAGTGCCGCAGGTGGGGATACGCAGTATTTT	CSAAGGDTQYF
.	TRBV20-1	TRBJ1-1	TRBD1	TGCAGTGCTCCTCAAGCCTGGACAGGGATTATGAACACTGAAGCTTTCTTT	CSAPQAWTGIMNTEAFF
few	TRBV27	TRBJ1-2	.	TGTGCCAGCAGTTTATTCGGGACCTATGGCTACACCTTC	CASSLFGTYGYTF
many	TRBV5-1	TRBJ1-1	TRBD1	TGCGCCAGCAGCTTGAGCGGACAGGGCAACACTGAAGCTTTCTTT	CASSLSGQGNTEAFF
.	TRBV4-1	TRBJ2-2	.	TGCGCCAGCAGCCAAGCGCCCGGGACAAGTAACACCGGGGAGCTGTTTTTT	CASSQAPGTSNTGELFF
.	TRBV6-5	TRBJ1-6	.	TGTGCCAGCAGTCCCCATTATAAGGATTCACCCCTCCACTTT	CASSPHYKDSPLHF
many	TRBV7-9	TRBJ2-5	.	TGTGCCAGCAGCTTGTCGTTCCGAGAGACCCAGTACTTC	CASSLSFRETQYF
few	TRBV20-1	TRBJ2-3	.	TGCAGTGCTAGGGTCGGAGGTAGTATCTCCTCAACTGGAACGCAGTATTTT	CSARVGGSISSTGTQYF
many	TRBV6-5	TRBJ2-2	.	TGTGCCAGCAGTCTAGACGGGGGTTCCGGGGAGCTGTTTTTT	CASSLDGGSGELFF
few	TRBV30	TRBJ1-1	.	TGTGCCCGTCGGGAGGACACTGAAGCTTTCTTT	CARREDTEAFF